These T cell receptor beta chains were read from a single sample in a study of long-term antiretroviral therapy in people with HIV. This table comes from immunoSEQ multiplex PCR, and its TCRdb copy is limited to in-frame clones, with some not included. The profile shows about 30,000 clones, roughly 84% of them singletons. The specimen was unsorted PBMCs, collected just under 2.9 years before starting antiretroviral therapy. The source of these receptors is a woman aged 25 to 39 with HIV. Each CDR3 is given with its conserved first and last residue. Rows may omit the clone size; those that give it use once, few, many or a size class.

>TRBV14|NA|TRBJ2-5
CASRAGLWETQYF
>TRBV29-1|NA|TRBJ2-7
CSYQGTPSSSYEQYF
>TRBV5-1|NA|TRBJ2-6
CASSLSPGQSSGANVLTF
>TRBV30|NA|TRBJ1-1
CAWNPTGEETEAFF
>TRBV6-1|few|TRBJ1-5
CASSVTGENQPQHF
>TRBV5-1|NA|TRBJ1-4
CASSRTGEGEKLFF
>TRBV7-3|NA|TRBJ1-2
CASSLGRGDGYTF
>TRBV4-1|NA|TRBJ2-1
CASSPATQAYNEQFF
>TRBV2|once|TRBJ2-3
CASSDGLAGADTQYF
>TRBV18|NA|TRBJ2-1
CASSPPGNHPYNEQFF
>TRBV15|NA|TRBJ1-1
CATSLVEATEAFF
>TRBV9|NA|TRBJ1-6
CASSVGQDNSPLHF
>TRBV5-1|NA|TRBJ2-7
CASSGDFAYEQYF
>TRBV27|NA|TRBJ1-2
CASRRSTGAGGYTF
>TRBV5-6|NA|TRBJ1-1
CASSLGPQAFF
>TRBV6-1|NA|TRBJ1-1
CASRPWGRTEAFF
>TRBV6-1|once|TRBJ2-2
CASSEAGRVHTGELFF
>TRBV2|NA|TRBJ1-5
CASSVIGDSNQPQHF
>TRBV5-1|NA|TRBJ2-7
CASSLDSGTPLLASSYEQYF
>TRBV27|NA|TRBJ1-2
CASRGTGNYGYTF
>TRBV28|NA|TRBJ2-2
CATPVGDSQNTGELFF
>TRBV5-5|NA|TRBJ2-5
CASSFGTGGETQYF
>TRBV29-1|NA|TRBJ1-2
CSVRTRYGYTF
>TRBV18|NA|TRBJ2-2
CASSLNSGANTGELFF
>TRBV10-3|NA|TRBJ2-2
CAISHPPDLRTTGELFF
>TRBV23-1|NA|TRBJ1-3
CASSQRDPGQGTSGSGNTIYF
>TRBV6-6|few|TRBJ1-5
CASSSFVGGMPQHF
>TRBV27|NA|TRBJ2-2
CASSLGVTGELFF
>TRBV19|NA|TRBJ1-1
CASSSATDLSLMNTEAFF
>TRBV10-2|NA|TRBJ1-3
CASRTGTEIRSHGNTIYF